Below are 8 T cell receptor beta chains sequenced from a single sample in a study of T-cell reconstitution after alpha-beta-depleted transplantation in children. The TCRbeta library was prepared with unique molecular identifiers. TCRdb ran MiXCR on the PCR reads and lists one entry per CDR3 protein. The sample includes 500,000 to 750,000 distinct CDR3 sequences, 25% to 30% of them seen just once. The specimen comprised PBMCs, sampled before TCRalphabeta/CD19-depleted stem cell transplant. The origin of the receptors is a boy younger than two with Wiskott-Aldrich syndrome, due to receive a stem cell transplant.

V is TRBV27 and J is TRBJ1-5; 9 bases match TRBD1. Germline-derived CDR1 and CDR2 are MNHEY and SMNVEV (reference sequence). J was trimmed by 3 bases and V by 9 bases; bases with no gene match: 12. There are 16 residues in the CDR3. The CDR3 sequence is CARTPDRGNPNQPQHF. The CDR3 nucleotides are TGTGCCAGGACCCCGGACAGGGGAAACCCCAATCAGCCCCAGCATTTT.

A few counts support this clonotype. This chain connects TRBV7-9 to TRBJ1-5, with D tentatively TRBD1 (6 bases). The CDR3 is 16 amino acids. The V and J ends lost 5 bases and 0 bases respectively, with 14 bases between them. Germline assignment: CDR1 SEHNR and CDR2 FQNEAQ (reference sequence). The CDR3 protein is CASSRGGGSSNQPQHF. The CDR3 bases are TGTGCCAGCAGCAGAGGTGGGGGCAGTAGCAATCAGCCCCAGCATTTT.

This rearrangement joins TRBV7-7 to TRBJ2-5, with 8 bases identical to TRBD2. From germline, CDR1 is SSHAT and CDR2 FNYEAQ (reference sequence). This CDR3 has 16 amino acids. With V trimmed by 1 base and J by 4 bases, 8 bases remained unmatched. The CDR3 loop reads CASSLVAGLGRETQYF. In nucleotides, the CDR3 is TGTGCCAGCAGCTTAGTCGCGGGACTAGGGCGAGAGACCCAGTACTTC.

This clonotype was counted only a few times. The chain carries TRBV15 and TRBJ1-5; D not certain. Germline CDR1 LNHNV, CDR2 YYDKDF (reference sequence). Trimming removed 0 bases from V and 6 bases from J, with 15 bases in between. This CDR3 region has 16 residues. This CDR3 is CATSRDDWGSGQPQHF. Written as DNA, the CDR3 is TGTGCCACCAGCAGAGATGACTGGGGATCAGGTCAGCCCCAGCATTTT. Variable domain in full (rest from reference TRBV15 and TRBJ1-5): DAMVIQNPRYQVTQFGKPVTLSCSQTLNHNVMYWYQQKSSQAPKLLFHYYDKDFNNEADTPDNFQSRRPNTSFCFLDIRSPGLGDTAMYLCATSRDDWGSGQPQHFGDGTRLSIL.

This clonotype was detected only a few times. This chain joins TRBV5-1 and TRBJ1-1, with D possibly matching TRBD1 (6 bases). Germline CDR1 is SGHRS and CDR2 is YFSETQ. The CDR3 covers 16 residues. Trimming took off 1 base at V and 5 bases at J, with 18 bases between the two ends. The CDR3 DNA reads as TGCGCCAGCAGCTTGAAATCCAGGGGAGGGAAGACTGAAGCTTTCTTT. It encodes CASSLKSRGGKTEAFF. Using reference TRBV5-1 and TRBJ1-1 for the parts outside the CDR3, the full variable domain is KAGVTQTPRYLIKTRGQQVTLSCSPISGHRSVSWYQQTPGQGLQFLFEYFSETQRNKGNFPGRFSGRQFSNSRSEMNVSTLELGDSALYLCASSLKSRGGKTEAFFGQGTRLTVV.

This clonotype was seen a few times. The DNA of the CDR3 is TGTGCCAGCAGTTACGGACAGGGGCACTATGGCTACACCTTC. The encoded protein is CASSYGQGHYGYTF. The rearrangement joins TRBV6-5 to TRBJ1-2, with 9 bases identical to TRBD1. Looked up from germline, CDR1 is MNHEY and CDR2 is SVGAGI. The CDR3 is made up of 14 amino acids. Unmatched junction bases numbered 1, after V lost 2 bases and J lost 3 bases.

This clonotype was counted only a few times. The genes are TRBV6-1 and TRBJ2-2, with 9 nucleotides matching TRBD1. The germline gives CDR1 MNHNS, CDR2 SASEGT. The CDR3 loop spans 17 amino acids. Trimming at V came to 6 bases and at J to 4 bases, leaving 12 bases not matched to a gene. CDR3 bases: TGTGCCAGCAGCTCAATGGGACAGGGATCAGTCACCGGGGAGCTGTTTTTT. Its translation is CASSSMGQGSVTGELFF.

The chain has TRBV6-1 and TRBJ1-5; TRBD1 is a possible D gene (5 bases). Germline lookup yields CDR1 MNHNS and CDR2 SASEGT. The V end lost 2 bases, the J end lost 3 bases, and 11 bases lay between the germline ends. The CDR3 is made up of 15 amino acids. The CDR3 loop is CASSERGRPNQPQHF. The CDR3 DNA reads TGTGCCAGCAGTGAAAGGGGCAGACCCAATCAGCCCCAGCATTTT.